This T cell receptor beta chain came from a study of vaccination and CD4 T cells after COVID-19. Across the study: Each individual in the study obtained two doses of BNT162b2 or mRNA-1273 vaccine.

The Oncomine TCR Beta short-read assay generated sequence data from the DNA of cultured CD4+ T cells. TCRdb re-called the PCR reads with MiXCR, one entry per CDR3 protein. The sample includes 16,000 or so distinct CDR3 sequences, approximately 45% seen only once; the top ten take approximately 7%. CDR1 is LNHDA and CDR2 is SQIVND in the germline V gene (reference sequence). CDR3 length: 14 amino acids. The V end was cut by 3 bases, the J end by 6 bases, with 14 bases between. Turning to this clonotype: The antigen remains unidentified.

Indicated treatment: roughly ten-day PBMC culture with coronavirus spike peptide pools or control peptides (ViraFEST assay). Peptide-pool expansion of antigen-specific T cells preceded TCR sequencing in ViraFEST. Negative selection was the method that isolated CD4+ T cells after less than 12 days of culture. This receptor was taken from a human donor who had recovered from COVID-19. The chain is built from TRBV19 and TRBJ1-1, with D uncertain. The input for sequencing was CD4+ T cells from blood, cultured in vitro, taken after SARS-CoV-2 vaccination. CDR3 sequence: CASSIRQRAPEAFF. DNA of the CDR3: TGTGCCAGTAGTATCCGCCAAAGGGCCCCTGAAGCTTTCTTT.